This TCR beta chain was profiled in a study of Ad26.COV2.S vaccination and SARS-CoV-2 variants. Broader study findings: Vaccine recipients and placebo recipients showed similar non-spike TCR breadth. Vaccinated individuals (as opposed to placebo recipients) had higher spike-specific TCR breadth. Analyses that measured TCR breadth and depth may have underestimated total T cell responses.

Germline V lookup: CDR1 MGHRA, CDR2 YSYEKL. There are 17 residues in the CDR3. Trimming at V came to 1 base and at J to 1 base, leaving 3 bases not matched to a gene. As concerns this clone: What it recognizes is unknown.

Treatment described: about 20 received Ad26.COV2.S at low or high dose, single or two shots; 5 received placebo; per-sample allocation not given. Specimen acquisition occurred on day 63 following the initial vaccine or placebo injection. Participants' vaccine, an Ad26 vector, delivered Wuhan-strain SARS-CoV-2 spike. Sequencing used immunoSEQ multiplex PCR; TCRdb keeps in-frame clones, though not all of them. The data hold some 270,000 clones, with roughly 89% observed a single time. This TCR was recovered from a person between 18 and 60 years old who received the Ad26.COV2.S COVID-19 vaccine or a placebo. The chain combines TRBV4-1 with TRBJ1-4; 10 nucleotides line up with TRBD1. The specimen was peripheral blood, collected in a trial of Ad26.COV2.S vaccine versus placebo. The CDR3 sequence is CASSQGTGGETNEKLFF. CDR3 in DNA: TGCGCCAGCAGCCAAGGGACAGGGGGTGAAACTAATGAAAAACTGTTTTTT.